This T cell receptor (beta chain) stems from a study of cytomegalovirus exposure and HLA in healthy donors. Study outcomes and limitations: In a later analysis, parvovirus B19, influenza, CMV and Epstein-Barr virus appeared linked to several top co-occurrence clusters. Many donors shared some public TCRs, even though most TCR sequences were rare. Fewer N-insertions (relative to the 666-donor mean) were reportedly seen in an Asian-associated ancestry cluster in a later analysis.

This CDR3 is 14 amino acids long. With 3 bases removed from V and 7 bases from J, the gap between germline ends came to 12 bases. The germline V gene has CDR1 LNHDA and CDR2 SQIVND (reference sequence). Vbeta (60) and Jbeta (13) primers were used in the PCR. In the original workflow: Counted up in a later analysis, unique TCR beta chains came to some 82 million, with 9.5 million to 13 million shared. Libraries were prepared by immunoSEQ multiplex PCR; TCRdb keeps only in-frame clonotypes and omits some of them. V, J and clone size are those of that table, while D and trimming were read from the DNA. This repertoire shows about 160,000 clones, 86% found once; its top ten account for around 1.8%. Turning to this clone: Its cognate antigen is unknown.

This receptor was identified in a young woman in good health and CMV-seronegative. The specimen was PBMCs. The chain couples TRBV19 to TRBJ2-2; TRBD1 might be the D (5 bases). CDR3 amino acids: CASSIAVRVGELFF. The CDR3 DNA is TGTGCCAGTAGTATTGCCGTCAGGGTCGGGGAGCTGTTTTTT.